The source of this T cell receptor beta chain is a study of human T cells and chemical hapten exposure. Time point defined: patch test 1, 2 weeks after DPC sensitization. Treatment here: therapeutic diphenylcyclopropenone sensitization with weekly scalp DPC. Blood, whole and unfractionated, served as the source for total RNA extraction. Via MiXCR, TCRdb re-called the RACE reads, giving one row per CDR3 protein. The repertoire has approximately 340,000 distinct CDR3 sequences, under 8% of them found once; the top ten carry more than 7%. The J segment lost 11 bases and the V segment lost 4 bases, leaving 4 bases of the junction unmatched. Looked up from germline, CDR1 is SGHDN and CDR2 is FVKESK. This CDR3 spans 11 amino acids.

The specimen was whole blood, collected in connection with sensitization to the hapten diphenylcyclopropenone (DPC). The source is a woman under 30 with alopecia areata. Some clones in this sample may be carry-over from other donors' samples. The chain is built from TRBV14 and TRBJ1-1, with 7 bases lining up with TRBD1. CDR3 sequence (DNA): TGTGCCAGCAGCCTTGGACAGGCGGCTTTCTTT. Its protein product is CASSLGQAAFF.